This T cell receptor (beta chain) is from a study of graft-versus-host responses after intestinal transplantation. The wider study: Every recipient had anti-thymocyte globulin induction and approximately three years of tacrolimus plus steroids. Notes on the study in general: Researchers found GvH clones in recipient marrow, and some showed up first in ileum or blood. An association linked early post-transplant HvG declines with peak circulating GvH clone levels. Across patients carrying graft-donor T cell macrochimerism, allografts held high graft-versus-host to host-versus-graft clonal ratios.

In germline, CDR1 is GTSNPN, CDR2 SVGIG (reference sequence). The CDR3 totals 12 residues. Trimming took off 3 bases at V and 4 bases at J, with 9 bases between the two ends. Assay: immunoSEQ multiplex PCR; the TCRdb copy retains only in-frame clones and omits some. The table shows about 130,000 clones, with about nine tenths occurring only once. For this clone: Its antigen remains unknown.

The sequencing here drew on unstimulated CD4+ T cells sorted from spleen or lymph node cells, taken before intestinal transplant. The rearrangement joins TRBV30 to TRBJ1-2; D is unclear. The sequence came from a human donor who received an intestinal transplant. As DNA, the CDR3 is TGTGCCTGGAGGAGCAGAGCCTATGGCTACACCTTC. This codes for CAWRSRAYGYTF.